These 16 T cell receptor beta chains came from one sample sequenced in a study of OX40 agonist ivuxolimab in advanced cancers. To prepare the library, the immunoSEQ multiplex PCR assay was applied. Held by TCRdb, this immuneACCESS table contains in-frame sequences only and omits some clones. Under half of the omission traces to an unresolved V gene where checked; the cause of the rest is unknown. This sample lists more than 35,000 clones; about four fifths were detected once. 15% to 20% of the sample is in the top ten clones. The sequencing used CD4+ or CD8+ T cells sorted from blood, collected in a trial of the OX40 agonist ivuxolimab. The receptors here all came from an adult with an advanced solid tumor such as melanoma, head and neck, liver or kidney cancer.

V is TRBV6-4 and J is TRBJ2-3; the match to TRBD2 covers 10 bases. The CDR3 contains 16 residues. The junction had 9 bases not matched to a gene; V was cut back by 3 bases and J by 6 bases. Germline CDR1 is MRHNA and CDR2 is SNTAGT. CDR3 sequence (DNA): TGTGCCAGCAGTGAGGGGGCTAGCGGGGGTTCCGATACGCAGTATTTT. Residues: CASSEGASGGSDTQYF.

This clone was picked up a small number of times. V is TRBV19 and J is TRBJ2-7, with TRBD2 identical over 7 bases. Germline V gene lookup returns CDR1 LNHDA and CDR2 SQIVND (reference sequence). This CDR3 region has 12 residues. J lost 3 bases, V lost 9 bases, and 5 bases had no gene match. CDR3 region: CASGSSGYEQYF. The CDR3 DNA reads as TGTGCCAGCGGTTCTAGCGGCTACGAGCAGTACTTC.

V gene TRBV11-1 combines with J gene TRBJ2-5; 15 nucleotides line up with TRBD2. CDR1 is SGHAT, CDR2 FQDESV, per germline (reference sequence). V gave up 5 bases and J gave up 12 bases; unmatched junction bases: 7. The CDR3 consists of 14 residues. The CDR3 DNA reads TGTGCCAGCAGCCTGGGACTAGCGGGAGGCCCGGAGTACTTC. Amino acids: CASSLGLAGGPEYF. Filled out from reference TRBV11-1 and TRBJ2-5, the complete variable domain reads EAEVAQSPRYKITEKSQAVAFWCDPISGHATLYWYRQILGQGPELLVQFQDESVVDDSQLPKDRFSAERLKGVDSTLKIQPAELGDSAMYLCASSLGLAGGPEYFGPGTRLLVL.

The CDR3 is CASSPNPGQRTYEQYF. The CDR3 nucleotides are TGTGCCAGCAGCCCCAATCCGGGACAGAGAACCTACGAGCAGTACTTC. V usage is TRBV28 and J usage is TRBJ2-7; 7 bases fit TRBD1. There are 16 residues in the CDR3. Germline V lookup: CDR1 MDHEN, CDR2 SYDVKM. The V and J ends lost 6 bases and 2 bases, in that order; junction bases with no gene match: 13.

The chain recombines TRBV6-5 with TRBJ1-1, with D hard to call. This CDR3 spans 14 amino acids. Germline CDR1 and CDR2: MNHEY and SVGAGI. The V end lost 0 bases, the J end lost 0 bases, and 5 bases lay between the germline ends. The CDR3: CASSYSTVNTEAFF. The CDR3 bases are TGTGCCAGCAGTTACTCGACGGTGAACACTGAAGCTTTCTTT.

The chain's CDR3 is CASGNEESRRYGYTF. The CDR3 coding sequence is TGTGCCAGCGGGAACGAGGAGTCACGGAGGTATGGCTACACCTTC. V and J are TRBV6-6 and TRBJ1-2; D is ambiguous. The germline V gene encodes CDR1 MNHNY and CDR2 SVGAGI (reference sequence). This CDR3 contains 15 residues. V was trimmed by 8 bases and J by 5 bases, leaving 21 bases between them.

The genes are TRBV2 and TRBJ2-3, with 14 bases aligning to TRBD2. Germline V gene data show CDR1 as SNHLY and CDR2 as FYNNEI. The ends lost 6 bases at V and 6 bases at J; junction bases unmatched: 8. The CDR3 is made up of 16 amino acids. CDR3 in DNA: TGTGCCAGCAGCCGGGGACTAGCGGGAGCCGGGGATACGCAGTATTTT. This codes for CASSRGLAGAGDTQYF.

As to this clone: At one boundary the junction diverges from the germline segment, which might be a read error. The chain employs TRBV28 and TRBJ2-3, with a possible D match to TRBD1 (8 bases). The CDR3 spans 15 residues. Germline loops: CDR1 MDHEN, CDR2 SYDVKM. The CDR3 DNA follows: TGTGCCAGCAGCTTATACAGGGGGGGGTTTGATACGCAGTATTTT. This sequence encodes CASSLYRGGFDTQYF. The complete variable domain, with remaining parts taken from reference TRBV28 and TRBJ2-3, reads DVKVTQSSRYLVKRTGEKVFLECVQDMDHENMFWYRQDPGLGLRLIYFSYDVKMKEKGDIPEGYSVSREKKERFSLILESASTNQTSMYLCASSLYRGGFDTQYFGPGTRLTVL.

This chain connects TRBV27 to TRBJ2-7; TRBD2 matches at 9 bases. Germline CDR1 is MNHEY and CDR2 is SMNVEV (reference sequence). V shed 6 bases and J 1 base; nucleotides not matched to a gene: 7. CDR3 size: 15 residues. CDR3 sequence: CASSAGSGRSYEQYF. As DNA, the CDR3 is TGTGCCAGCAGCGCGGGCAGCGGGAGGTCCTACGAGCAGTACTTC.

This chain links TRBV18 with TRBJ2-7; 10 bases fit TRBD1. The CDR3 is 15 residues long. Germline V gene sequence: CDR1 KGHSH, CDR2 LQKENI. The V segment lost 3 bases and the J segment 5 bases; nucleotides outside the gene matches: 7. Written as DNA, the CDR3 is TGTGCCAGCTCACCCTTGACAGGGGGCAAAAACGAGCAGTACTTC. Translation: CASSPLTGGKNEQYF.

The CDR3 DNA reads TGTGCCAGCAGTTTAGGGACTCCCTGGGCCTCAGATACGCAGTATTTT. It specifies CASSLGTPWASDTQYF. The chain has TRBV27 and TRBJ2-3; D perhaps matches TRBD2 (6 bases). Germline V gene data show CDR1 as MNHEY and CDR2 as SMNVEV (reference sequence). V lost 2 bases to trimming and J lost 4 bases, with 16 bases between them. The CDR3 has 16 residues.

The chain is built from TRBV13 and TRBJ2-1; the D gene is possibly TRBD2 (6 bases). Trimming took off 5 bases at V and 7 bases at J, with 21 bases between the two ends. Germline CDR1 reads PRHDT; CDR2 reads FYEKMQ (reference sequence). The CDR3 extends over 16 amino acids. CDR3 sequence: CASSLSPSGSPNEQFF. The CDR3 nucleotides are TGTGCCAGCAGCCTTTCGCCAAGCGGGTCACCGAATGAGCAGTTCTTC.

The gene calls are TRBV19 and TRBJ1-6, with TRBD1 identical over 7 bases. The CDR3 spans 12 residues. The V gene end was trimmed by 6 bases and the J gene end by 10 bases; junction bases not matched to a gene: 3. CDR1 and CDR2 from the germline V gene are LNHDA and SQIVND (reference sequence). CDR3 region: CASRQGSSPLHF. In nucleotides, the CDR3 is TGTGCCAGTAGACAGGGGAGCTCACCCCTCCACTTT.

CDR3 DNA: TGTGCCAGCAGTTTGGTCTTTGTGTGGGAGAATAGCAATCAGCCCCAGCATTTT. It translates to CASSLVFVWENSNQPQHF. The rearrangement uses TRBV28 and TRBJ1-5; D unresolved. Deletions cut 3 bases from V and 0 bases from J, with 18 bases between. This CDR3 has 18 amino acids. CDR1 and CDR2 (germline): MDHEN, SYDVKM. Looking up the rest from reference TRBV28 and TRBJ1-5 gives the full variable domain: DVKVTQSSRYLVKRTGEKVFLECVQDMDHENMFWYRQDPGLGLRLIYFSYDVKMKEKGDIPEGYSVSREKKERFSLILESASTNQTSMYLCASSLVFVWENSNQPQHFGDGTRLSIL.

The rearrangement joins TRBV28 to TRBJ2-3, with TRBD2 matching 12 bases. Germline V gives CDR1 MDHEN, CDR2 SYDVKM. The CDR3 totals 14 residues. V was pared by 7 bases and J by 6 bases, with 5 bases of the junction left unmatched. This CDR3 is CASKKGLAGDTQYF. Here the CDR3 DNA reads TGTGCCAGCAAGAAAGGACTAGCGGGGGATACGCAGTATTTT. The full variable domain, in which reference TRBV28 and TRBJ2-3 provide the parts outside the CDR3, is DVKVTQSSRYLVKRTGEKVFLECVQDMDHENMFWYRQDPGLGLRLIYFSYDVKMKEKGDIPEGYSVSREKKERFSLILESASTNQTSMYLCASKKGLAGDTQYFGPGTRLTVL.

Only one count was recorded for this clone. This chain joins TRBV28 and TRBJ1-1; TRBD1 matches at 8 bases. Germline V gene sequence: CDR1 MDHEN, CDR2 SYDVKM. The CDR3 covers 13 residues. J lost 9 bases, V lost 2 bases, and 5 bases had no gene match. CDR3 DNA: TGTGCCAGCAGTTTAATGACAGGGGCTCAAGCTTTCTTT. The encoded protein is CASSLMTGAQAFF.